This T cell receptor beta chain originates from a study of blood T cells in healthy people across ages. Regarding the study as a whole: Older individuals had lower TCR beta diversity per million T cells (the decline was roughly linear).

Sample-barcoded 5' priming and a J-beta primer mix drove a second PCR of roughly 6 to 12 cycles. TCRdb recomputed calls from the 5' RACE reads with MiXCR, one row per CDR3 protein. The sample holds 500,000 to 650,000 distinct CDR3 sequences, about 28% seen once. On this clonotype: Its antigen is undetermined.

The germline V gene encodes CDR1 SGHRS and CDR2 YFSETQ. The V end lost 4 bases, the J end lost 2 bases, and 17 bases lay between the germline ends. The CDR3 runs to 16 residues. The data were also submitted as part of a second study, on T cells of mothers and their children.

This clonotype was sampled from a boy aged 2-9 years in good health. V usage is TRBV5-1 and J usage is TRBJ2-3, with D maybe TRBD2 (7 bases). The sequencing input was blood. CDR3 nucleotides: TGCGCCAGCAGCCGGAGGGGGGGGGCCCCCACAGATACGCAGTATTTT. Amino acid sequence: CASSRRGGAPTDTQYF.